These 27 T cell receptor beta chains came from one sample sequenced in a study of sequential checkpoint blockade in melanoma. As for treatment: randomized to nivolumab then ipilimumab (arm A) or the reverse (arm B). Profiling relied on immunoSEQ multiplex PCR, and the TCRdb table lists in-frame clones only, not all of them. The sample records around 15,000 clones, 77% being singletons. The material was CD8+ T cells sorted from blood (inferred from file names), obtained from a patient given nivolumab and ipilimumab in sequence. All receptors derive from a human donor with melanoma.

This chain joins TRBV7-9 and TRBJ1-1; no clear D. This CDR3 comprises 14 residues. V lost 3 bases and J lost 2, with 10 bases in between. Per germline, CDR1 SEHNR and CDR2 FQNEAQ (reference sequence). The DNA of the CDR3 is TGTGCCAGCAGCTTGGGCGGGATAAACACTGAAGCTTTCTTT. Encoded protein: CASSLGGINTEAFF.

This chain links TRBV7-8 with TRBJ2-7, with 10 bases matching TRBD1. The CDR3 contains 15 residues. Trimming cost V 3 bases and J 3 bases; bases outside gene matches: 5. CDR1 is SGHVS, CDR2 FQNEAQ, per germline. The CDR3 loop reads CASSFGGTGVYEQYF. Here the CDR3 DNA reads TGTGCCAGCAGCTTCGGTGGGACAGGGGTCTACGAGCAGTACTTC.

The J gene is TRBJ2-5, the V gene TRBV28; a weak D match, TRBD1 (5 bases). CDR3 length: 14 amino acids. From germline, CDR1 is MDHEN and CDR2 SYDVKM. Trimming cost V 4 bases and J 4 bases, with 13 bases left between them. DNA of the CDR3: TGTGCCAGCAGTTCGTTGGGAAGGGGAGAGACCCAGTACTTC. Protein sequence: CASSSLGRGETQYF.

This clone is a singleton in its sample. This rearrangement joins TRBV9 to TRBJ2-5; 8 nucleotides line up with TRBD2. The CDR3 runs to 15 residues. The germline V gene has CDR1 SGDLS and CDR2 YYNGEE. V shed 2 bases and J 2 bases; nucleotides not matched to a gene: 5. DNA of the CDR3: TGTGCCAGCAGCGTGGGCGGGAGGTCTCAAGAGACCCAGTACTTC. This translates into CASSVGGRSQETQYF.

V is TRBV21-1 and J is TRBJ1-6; no check of the table's D call, TRBD1, against the DNA was made. TRBV21-1 is given as a pseudogene. CDR3 size: 14 residues. The CDR3 nucleotides are TGTGCGGCGGGGGGGACAGGGGATAATTCACCCCTCCACTTT. It codes for CAAGGTGDNSPLHF.

The genes are TRBV2 and TRBJ2-7; D not resolved. With 4 bases removed from V and 0 bases from J, the gap between germline ends came to 10 bases. From germline, CDR1 is SNHLY and CDR2 FYNNEI. CDR3 length: 14 residues. The CDR3 protein is CASSGFPSSYEQYF. The DNA for the CDR3 is TGTGCCAGCAGTGGGTTCCCGAGCTCCTACGAGCAGTACTTC.

This chain joins TRBV2 and TRBJ2-2, with D tentatively TRBD1 (6 bases). The germline V and J ends were trimmed by 6 bases and 6 bases, with 11 bases remaining between them. CDR1 is SNHLY and CDR2 is FYNNEI in the germline V gene. The CDR3 loop spans 13 amino acids. The CDR3 spells CASRKQGSGELFF. The CDR3 nucleotides are TGTGCCAGCAGGAAACAGGGCTCCGGGGAGCTGTTTTTT.

The rearrangement joins TRBV7-9 to TRBJ2-3, with TRBD2 matching over 8 bases. In germline, CDR1 is SEHNR, CDR2 FQNEAQ (reference sequence). J gave up 2 bases and V 3 bases, and 4 bases lay outside the gene matches. This CDR3 spans 15 amino acids. The chain's CDR3 is CASSFSREVTDTQYF. The CDR3 DNA reads TGTGCCAGCAGCTTTTCGCGGGAGGTCACAGATACGCAGTATTTT.

A single count supports this clone. The chain joins TRBV30 to TRBJ2-7, with 7 bases lining up with TRBD2. This CDR3 has 14 residues. J gave up 2 bases and V 5 bases, and 9 bases lay outside the gene matches. CDR1 is GTSNPN, CDR2 SVGIG, per germline (reference sequence). CDR3 loop: CAWGGVLTTYEQYF. The CDR3 DNA reads as TGTGCCTGGGGGGGGGTCCTGACGACCTACGAGCAGTACTTC.

There are a few counts of this clone. The V call is TRBV19, the J call TRBJ1-1, with 7 bases lining up with TRBD1. The CDR3 is made up of 14 amino acids. The junction had 8 bases not matched to a gene; V was cut back by 5 bases and J by 5 bases. Germline loops: CDR1 LNHDA, CDR2 SQIVND (reference sequence). This chain's CDR3 is CASSDSGGWTEAFF. CDR3 nucleotide sequence: TGTGCCAGTAGTGATTCAGGGGGATGGACTGAAGCTTTCTTT.

The chain combines TRBV18 with TRBJ2-1, with 9 bases that match TRBD2. Trimming at V came to 2 bases and at J to 1 base, leaving 15 bases not matched to a gene. The CDR3 contains 20 residues. Germline V lookup: CDR1 KGHSH, CDR2 LQKENI. The CDR3 spells CASSPYAGLATDGSYNEQFF. CDR3 DNA sequence: TGTGCCAGCTCACCATATGCGGGACTAGCTACCGATGGATCCTACAATGAGCAGTTCTTC.

This clone was seen a few times. The chain couples TRBV11-2 to TRBJ2-5; TRBD2 matches at 10 bases. Per germline, CDR1 SGHAT and CDR2 FQNNGV. The ends lost 0 bases at V and 5 bases at J; junction bases unmatched: 12. The CDR3 totals 18 residues. The chain's CDR3 is CASSLETESGRAGETQYF. CDR3 nucleotides: TGTGCCAGCAGCTTAGAAACGGAGAGCGGGAGGGCGGGGGAGACCCAGTACTTC.

The CDR3 spells CASSDIQGEHSPLHF. The CDR3 DNA reads as TGTGCCAGCAGCGATATACAGGGAGAACATTCACCCCTCCACTTT. J is TRBJ1-6 and V is TRBV6-1, with D possibly TRBD1 on 6 matching bases. This CDR3 comprises 15 residues. The V gene lost 6 bases and the J gene lost 8 bases, with 17 bases spanning the gap. Germline CDR1 and CDR2: MNHNS and SASEGT.

The rearrangement uses TRBV6-5 and TRBJ1-3, with D unclear. Germline V gene lookup returns CDR1 MNHEY and CDR2 SVGAGI. The CDR3 runs to 14 residues. V was cut by 2 bases and J by 4 bases, with 9 bases left in between. CDR3 nucleotide sequence: TGTGCCAGCAGTTACGGGGAGCTGGGAAACACCATATATTTT. Amino acids: CASSYGELGNTIYF.

The V and J genes are TRBV5-5 and TRBJ2-5; the D gene is possibly TRBD2 (5 bases). The DNA end favors TRBJ2-7, so the J call may be wrong. The CDR3 length is 12 residues. Germline lookup yields CDR1 SGHKS and CDR2 YYEKEE (reference sequence). CDR3 amino acids: CGTAGEPYEQYF. For the CDR3, the DNA is TGTGGCACGGCCGGGGAACCCTACGAGCAGTACTTC.

The J gene is TRBJ2-7, the V gene TRBV7-9, with TRBD1 identical over 10 bases. The V gene's germline CDR1 is SEHNR and CDR2 FQNEAQ (reference sequence). The trim removed 5 bases at V and 6 bases at J, leaving 4 bases unmatched. The CDR3 extends over 13 amino acids. CDR3 nucleotides: TGTGCCAGCAGCACCGACAGGGGGCCCGAGCAGTACTTC. Its translation: CASSTDRGPEQYF. Complete variable domain (other parts from reference TRBV7-9 and TRBJ2-7): DTGVSQNPRHKITKRGQNVTFRCDPISEHNRLYWYRQTLGQGPEFLTYFQNEAQLEKSRLLSDRFSAERPKGSFSTLEIQRTEQGDSAMYLCASSTDRGPEQYFGPGTRLTVT.

This clone was counted once. The genes are TRBV27 and TRBJ2-1; 8 nucleotides align to TRBD2. Trimming cost V 0 bases and J 4 bases; bases outside gene matches: 8. CDR1 and CDR2 (germline): MNHEY, SMNVEV (reference sequence). This CDR3 has 17 amino acids. The CDR3 loop is CASSLSAGGSMYNEQFF. CDR3 DNA: TGTGCCAGCAGTTTATCGGCGGGGGGTTCCATGTACAATGAGCAGTTCTTC.

The chain carries TRBV6-5 and TRBJ2-7; D possibly corresponds to TRBD1 (5 bases). Germline CDR1 MNHEY, CDR2 SVGAGI. V lost 2 bases to trimming and J lost 3 bases, with 8 bases between them. The CDR3 runs 13 residues. CDR3: CASSYDRNYEQYF. The CDR3, as DNA: TGTGCCAGCAGTTACGACAGAAACTACGAGCAGTACTTC.

The chain uses TRBV4-2 and TRBJ2-7; 14 bases map to TRBD2. From germline, CDR1 is LGHNA and CDR2 YNFKEQ. The CDR3 spans 19 residues. Trimming at V came to 0 bases and at J to 3 bases, leaving 10 bases not matched to a gene. In nucleotides, the CDR3 is TGTGCCAGCAGCCAAGATCGACTAGCGGGGGGGCCGTTGTACTACGAGCAGTACTTC. Its protein is CASSQDRLAGGPLYYEQYF.

This clone was seen only a few times. This chain joins TRBV19 and TRBJ1-5, with D tentatively TRBD1 (5 bases). Germline V gene lookup returns CDR1 LNHDA and CDR2 SQIVND (reference sequence). The CDR3 totals 15 residues. Trimming stripped 3 bases from V and 2 bases from J, with 11 bases between. CDR3 DNA: TGTGCCAGTAGTATCGGGCGGGGGGGCAATCAGCCCCAGCATTTT. This sequence encodes CASSIGRGGNQPQHF.

The rearrangement links TRBV19 to TRBJ2-1, with TRBD2 identical over 7 bases. The V gene's germline CDR1 is LNHDA and CDR2 SQIVND (reference sequence). Trimming at V came to 8 bases and at J to 0 bases, leaving 1 base not matched to a gene. CDR3 length: 13 residues. The CDR3 is CASGTTSYNEQFF. Written as DNA, the CDR3 is TGTGCCAGTGGGACTACCTCCTACAATGAGCAGTTCTTC.

The chain joins TRBV6-1 to TRBJ1-3; the match to TRBD1 covers 8 bases. Germline assignment: CDR1 MNHNS and CDR2 SASEGT. Trimming cost V 5 bases and J 2 bases; bases outside gene matches: 5. The CDR3 loop spans 15 amino acids. The CDR3: CASSTQGGTGNTIYF. As DNA, the CDR3 is TGTGCCAGCAGTACACAGGGGGGGACTGGAAACACCATATATTTT.

The V call is TRBV6-1, the J call TRBJ2-6, with D unclear. Germline V CDR1 and CDR2: MNHNS, SASEGT. Trimming cost V 7 bases and J 0 bases, with 10 bases left between them. This CDR3 spans 15 amino acids. CDR3: CASTEESSGANVLTF. The CDR3 coding sequence is TGTGCCAGCACCGAGGAGAGCTCTGGGGCCAACGTCCTGACTTTC.

The V call is TRBV10-2, the J call TRBJ2-7; D may be TRBD1 (5 bases). Germline values: CDR1 WSHSY, CDR2 SAAADI. There are 14 residues in the CDR3. With 6 bases removed from V and 0 bases from J, the gap between germline ends came to 12 bases. The chain's CDR3 is CASRNGQSSYEQYF. The DNA for the CDR3 is TGCGCCAGCAGAAACGGACAAAGCTCCTACGAGCAGTACTTC.

V gene TRBV7-9 combines with J gene TRBJ2-5; no definite D call. Trimming took off 5 bases at V and 2 bases at J, with 12 bases between the two ends. Germline values: CDR1 SEHNR, CDR2 FQNEAQ (reference sequence). The CDR3 runs 14 residues. CDR3 sequence reads: CASSPAQLQETQYF. DNA for the CDR3: TGTGCCAGCAGCCCGGCACAGCTACAAGAGACCCAGTACTTC.

The chain couples TRBV10-1 to TRBJ2-1; a weak D match, TRBD1 (6 bases). This CDR3 comprises 14 residues. In germline, CDR1 is WNHNN, CDR2 SYGVQD (reference sequence). Trimming removed 5 bases at V and 8 bases at J, with 16 bases between. The CDR3 coding sequence is TGCGCCAGCAGTAGAGTACTCGCAGGGGATGAGCAGTTCTTC. Amino acid sequence: CASSRVLAGDEQFF.

In this sample, this clone turned up once. The chain joins TRBV27 to TRBJ2-5; D remains ambiguous. The CDR3 is made up of 13 amino acids. Germline-derived CDR1 and CDR2 are MNHEY and SMNVEV (reference sequence). V lost 3 bases to trimming and J lost 0 bases, with 5 bases between them. The CDR3 coding sequence is TGTGCCAGCAGTTTTGCAGACCAAGAGACCCAGTACTTC. This codes for CASSFADQETQYF.